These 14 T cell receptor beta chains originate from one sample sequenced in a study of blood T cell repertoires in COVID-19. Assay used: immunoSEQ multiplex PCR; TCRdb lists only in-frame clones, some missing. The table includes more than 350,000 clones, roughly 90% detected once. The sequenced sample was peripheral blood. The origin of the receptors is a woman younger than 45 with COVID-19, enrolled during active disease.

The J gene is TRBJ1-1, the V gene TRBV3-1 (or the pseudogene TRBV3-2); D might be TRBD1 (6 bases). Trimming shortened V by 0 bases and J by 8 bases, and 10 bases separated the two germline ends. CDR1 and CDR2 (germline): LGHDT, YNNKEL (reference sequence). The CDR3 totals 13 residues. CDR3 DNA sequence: TGTGCCAGCAGCCAAGAGGGGCAGGGGGAAGCTTTCTTT. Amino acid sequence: CASSQEGQGEAFF.

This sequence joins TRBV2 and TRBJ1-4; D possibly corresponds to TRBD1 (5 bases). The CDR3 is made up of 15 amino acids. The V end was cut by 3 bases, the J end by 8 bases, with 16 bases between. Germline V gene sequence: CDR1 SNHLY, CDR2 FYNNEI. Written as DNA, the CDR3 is TGTGCCAGCAGTGAGAATGGGTCAGGGATAGAAAAACTGTTTTTT. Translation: CASSENGSGIEKLFF.

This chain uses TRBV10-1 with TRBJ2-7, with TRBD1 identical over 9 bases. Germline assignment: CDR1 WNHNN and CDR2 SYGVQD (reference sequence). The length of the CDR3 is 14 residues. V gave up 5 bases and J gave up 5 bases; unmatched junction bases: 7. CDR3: CASSRDRASNEQYF. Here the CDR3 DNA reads TGCGCCAGCAGTAGGGACAGGGCTTCCAACGAGCAGTACTTC.

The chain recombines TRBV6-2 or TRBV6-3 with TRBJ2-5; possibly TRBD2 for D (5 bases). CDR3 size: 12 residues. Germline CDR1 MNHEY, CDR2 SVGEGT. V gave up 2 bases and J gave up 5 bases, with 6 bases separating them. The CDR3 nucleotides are TGTGCCAGCAGTTACCCGGGGGAGACCCAGTACTTC. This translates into CASSYPGETQYF.

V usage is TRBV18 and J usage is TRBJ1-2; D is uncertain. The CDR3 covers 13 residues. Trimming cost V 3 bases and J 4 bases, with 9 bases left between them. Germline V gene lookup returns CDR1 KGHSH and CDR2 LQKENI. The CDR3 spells CASSPTSGYGYTF. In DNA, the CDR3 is TGTGCCAGCTCACCCACCTCCGGCTATGGCTACACCTTC. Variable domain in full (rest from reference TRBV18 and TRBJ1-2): NAGVMQNPRHLVRRRGQEARLRCSPMKGHSHVYWYRQLPEEGLKFMVYLQKENIIDESGMPKERFSAEFPKEGPSILRIQQVVRGDSAAYFCASSPTSGYGYTFGSGTRLTVV.

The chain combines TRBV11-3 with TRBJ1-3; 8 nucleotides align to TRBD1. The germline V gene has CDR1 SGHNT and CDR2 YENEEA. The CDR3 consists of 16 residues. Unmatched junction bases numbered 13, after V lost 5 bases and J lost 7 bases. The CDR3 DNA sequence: TGTGCCAGCAGCCGACCAACAGGGGGAGCGCCGAACACCATATATTTT. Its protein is CASSRPTGGAPNTIYF.

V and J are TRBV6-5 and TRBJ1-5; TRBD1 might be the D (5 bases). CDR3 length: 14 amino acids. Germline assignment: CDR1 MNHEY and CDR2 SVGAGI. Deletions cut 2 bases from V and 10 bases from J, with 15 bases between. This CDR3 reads CASSYSRVGQPQHF. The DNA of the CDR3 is TGTGCCAGCAGTTACAGCAGGGTAGGACAACCCCAGCATTTT.

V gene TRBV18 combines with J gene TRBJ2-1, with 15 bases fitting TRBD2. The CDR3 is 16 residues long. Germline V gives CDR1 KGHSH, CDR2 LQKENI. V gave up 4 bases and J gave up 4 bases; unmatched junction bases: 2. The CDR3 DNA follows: TGTGCCAGCTCACATGGACTAGCGGGGGGGTACAATGAGCAGTTCTTC. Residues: CASSHGLAGGYNEQFF.

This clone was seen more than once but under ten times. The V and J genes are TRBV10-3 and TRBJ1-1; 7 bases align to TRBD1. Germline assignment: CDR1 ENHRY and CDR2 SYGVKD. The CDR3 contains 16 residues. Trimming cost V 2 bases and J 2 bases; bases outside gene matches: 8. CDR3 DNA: TGTGCCATCAGTGAGCAAACAGGGGAGGTTAACACTGAAGCTTTCTTT. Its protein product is CAISEQTGEVNTEAFF.

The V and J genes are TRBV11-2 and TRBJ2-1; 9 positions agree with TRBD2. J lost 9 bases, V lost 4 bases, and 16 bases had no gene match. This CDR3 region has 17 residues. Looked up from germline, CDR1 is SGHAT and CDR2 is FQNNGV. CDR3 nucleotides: TGTGCCAGCAGCTCCTCCGGACTAGCGCGGTCTGATCCTGAGCAGTTCTTC. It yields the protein CASSSSGLARSDPEQFF.

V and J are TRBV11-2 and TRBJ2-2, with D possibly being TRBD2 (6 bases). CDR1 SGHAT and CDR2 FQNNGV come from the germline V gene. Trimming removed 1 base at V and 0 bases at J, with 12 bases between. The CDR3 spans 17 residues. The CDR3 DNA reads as TGTGCCAGCAGCTTAGGTCTTGGCGGGGCGAACACCGGGGAGCTGTTTTTT. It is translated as CASSLGLGGANTGELFF.

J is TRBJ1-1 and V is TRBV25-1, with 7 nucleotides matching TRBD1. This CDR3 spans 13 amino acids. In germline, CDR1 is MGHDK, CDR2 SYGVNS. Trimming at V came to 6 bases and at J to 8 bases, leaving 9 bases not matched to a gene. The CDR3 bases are TGTGCCAGCAGAGGGGACAGACAAAAAGAAGCTTTCTTT. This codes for CASRGDRQKEAFF.

The CDR3: CASSSGTALETQYF. In DNA, the CDR3 is TGCGCCAGCAGTTCCGGGACAGCGTTAGAGACCCAGTACTTC. The chain links TRBV5-1 to TRBJ2-5; 7 nucleotides agree with TRBD1. The ends lost 5 bases at V and 4 bases at J; junction bases unmatched: 8. The CDR3 is made up of 14 amino acids. CDR1 is SGHRS and CDR2 is YFSETQ in the germline V gene.

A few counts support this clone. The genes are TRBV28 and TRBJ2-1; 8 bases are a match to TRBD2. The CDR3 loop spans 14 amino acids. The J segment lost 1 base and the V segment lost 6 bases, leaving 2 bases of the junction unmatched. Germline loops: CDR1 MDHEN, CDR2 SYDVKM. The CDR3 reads CASRRGASYNEQFF. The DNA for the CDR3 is TGTGCCAGCAGGCGGGGGGCTTCCTACAATGAGCAGTTCTTC.